Below are 25 T cell receptor beta chains sequenced from a single sample in a study of CD8 T cells in Susac syndrome. The RNA input was roughly 0.45 to 1 ug, and it was reverse transcribed with random hexamers. Via MiXCR, TCRdb re-called the immunoSEQ multiplex PCR reads, giving one row per CDR3 protein. The sample includes about 47,000 distinct CDR3 sequences, approximately 92% of them seen just once. What was sequenced was CD8+ T cells from PBMCs. Source of these receptors: a human donor in good health.

The chain carries TRBV19 and TRBJ1-1, with a tentative D call TRBD1 (5 bases). This CDR3 has 13 amino acids. The V gene's germline CDR1 is LNHDA and CDR2 SQIVND (reference sequence). Trimming left V 3 bases short and J 5 bases short, with 10 bases between. The CDR3 protein is CASSIEGRTEAFF. The DNA for the CDR3 is TGTGCCAGTAGTATCGAGGGGAGGACTGAAGCTTTCTTT.

The CDR3: CASSIMGYGNQPQHF. The CDR3 coding sequence is TGTGCCAGTAGTATAATGGGGTACGGCAATCAGCCCCAGCATTTT. The J gene is TRBJ1-5, the V gene TRBV19; no definite D call. The CDR3 has 15 amino acids. Germline V CDR1 and CDR2: LNHDA, SQIVND (reference sequence). Trimming pared 2 bases from V and 2 bases from J, leaving 10 bases between.

The gene calls are TRBV30 and TRBJ1-5, with D unresolved. Germline V gene data show CDR1 as GTSNPN and CDR2 as SVGIG (reference sequence). The V and J ends lost 0 bases and 12 bases respectively, with 9 bases between them. This CDR3 comprises 11 residues. CDR3 sequence: CAWSVGMGQHF. As DNA, the CDR3 is TGTGCCTGGAGTGTTGGGATGGGCCAGCATTTT.

This clonotype was seen a handful of times. V gene TRBV7-9 combines with J gene TRBJ1-1; D is possibly TRBD1 (5 bases). Germline CDR1 reads SEHNR; CDR2 reads FQNEAQ (reference sequence). The CDR3 loop spans 16 amino acids. Trimming removed 4 bases from V and 0 bases from J, with 15 bases in between. The CDR3 DNA reads as TGTGCCAGCAGCTACCCTAACGGGGGTGTGAACACTGAAGCTTTCTTT. Protein sequence: CASSYPNGGVNTEAFF.

The chain is built from TRBV29-1 and TRBJ2-1; D not resolved. This CDR3 comprises 12 residues. Germline loops: CDR1 SQVTM, CDR2 ANQGSEA. The ends were cut back, 2 bases at V and 9 bases at J, with 11 bases in the middle. The CDR3 region has the DNA TGCAGCGTTGAACCAGGCCGGGCTGAGCAGTTCTTC. It codes for CSVEPGRAEQFF.

This clonotype appeared a few times. V and J are TRBV7-9 and TRBJ2-7; 8 bases align to TRBD1. The CDR3 extends over 14 amino acids. V dropped 5 bases and J dropped 3; count of bases not matched to a gene: 6. Germline CDR1 reads SEHNR; CDR2 reads FQNEAQ (reference sequence). CDR3 in DNA: TGTGCCAGCAGCCCGCCGGACAGGGACTACGAGCAGTACTTC. It yields the protein CASSPPDRDYEQYF.

A few counts support this clonotype. The CDR3 nucleotides are TGTGCCAGCAGCTTAGGGGGCACCGGGGAGCTGTTTTTT. Protein: CASSLGGTGELFF. The chain is built from TRBV5-4 and TRBJ2-2; D is perhaps TRBD1 (6 bases). Germline V gene sequence: CDR1 SGHNT, CDR2 YYREEE (reference sequence). Trimming removed 2 bases from V and 4 bases from J, with 6 bases in between. This CDR3 has 13 residues.

The chain recombines TRBV7-9 with TRBJ2-5, with 9 bases that match TRBD2. The CDR3 runs 16 residues. The germline V gene encodes CDR1 SEHNR and CDR2 FQNEAQ (reference sequence). The V segment lost 3 bases and the J segment 2 bases; nucleotides outside the gene matches: 7. The CDR3 DNA is TGTGCCAGCAGCTTGCTGACTAGCGGTTTTCAAGAGACCCAGTACTTC. Translation: CASSLLTSGFQETQYF.

This clonotype was seen just once. This sequence joins TRBV6-2 or TRBV6-3 and TRBJ1-2; D is perhaps TRBD1 (5 bases). Germline V lookup: CDR1 MNHEY, CDR2 SVGEGT. CDR3 length equals 14 residues. V was pared by 8 bases and J by 4 bases, with 17 bases between. CDR3 DNA sequence: TGTGCCAGCCTTAAGATGACAGTCGGCTATGGCTACACCTTC. It encodes CASLKMTVGYGYTF.

The chain uses TRBV5-8 and TRBJ2-1; possibly TRBD1 for D (6 bases). The CDR3 is 15 residues long. Deletions cut 3 bases from V and 10 bases from J, with 20 bases between. In germline, CDR1 is SGHTS, CDR2 YDEGEE. The DNA for the CDR3 is TGTGCCAGCAGCTCTCCCCCACAGGGATTTAACGAGCAGTTCTTC. It specifies CASSSPPQGFNEQFF.

The rearrangement uses TRBV3-1 and TRBJ2-7; D is uncertain. CDR3 size: 14 residues. Germline values: CDR1 LGHDT, CDR2 YNNKEL (reference sequence). V was trimmed by 1 base and J by 6 bases, leaving 13 bases between them. The CDR3, as DNA: TGTGCCAGCAGCCAAGTCTACACCCCCCTCGAGCAGTACTTC. Translation gives CASSQVYTPLEQYF.

CDR3 sequence: CASSLGAGAYEQYF. DNA for the CDR3: TGTGCCAGCAGCCTAGGGGCGGGAGCGTACGAGCAGTACTTC. The rearrangement links TRBV7-2 to TRBJ2-7, with 7 positions matching TRBD2. The CDR3 totals 14 residues. Germline assignment: CDR1 SGHTA and CDR2 FQGNSA. V lost 5 bases to trimming and J lost 4 bases; unmatched junction nucleotides: 8.

The chain recombines TRBV7-9 with TRBJ2-2, with D possibly being TRBD2 (6 bases). V was trimmed by 5 bases and J by 4 bases, leaving 14 bases between them. The CDR3 is 15 amino acids. CDR1 is SEHNR, CDR2 FQNEAQ, per germline (reference sequence). The CDR3 region has the DNA TGTGCCAGCAGCGACACGGGGAGGAGCACCGGGGAGCTGTTTTTT. Amino acids: CASSDTGRSTGELFF.

V is TRBV27 and J is TRBJ2-1; unclear D gene. This CDR3 has 12 amino acids. The V gene's germline CDR1 is MNHEY and CDR2 SMNVEV (reference sequence). The V end was cut by 3 bases, the J end by 6 bases, with 6 bases between. In DNA, the CDR3 is TGTGCCAGCAGTTTTATTGGCAATGAGCAGTTCTTC. Translated: CASSFIGNEQFF.

The chain is built from TRBV11-2 and TRBJ2-1; TRBD2 matches at 8 bases. The CDR3 consists of 15 residues. V shed 3 bases, J shed 6 bases, and the junction held 7 bases outside the gene matches. Germline-derived CDR1 and CDR2 are SGHAT and FQNNGV. CDR3 amino acids: CASSFDGRALNEQFF. The CDR3 DNA reads TGTGCCAGCAGCTTTGACGGGAGGGCCCTCAATGAGCAGTTCTTC.

This clonotype was seen a single time. This rearrangement joins TRBV5-4 to TRBJ2-7, with 10 bases fitting TRBD2. This CDR3 region has 15 residues. Trimming at V came to 3 bases and at J to 0 bases, leaving 3 bases not matched to a gene. Germline CDR1 and CDR2: SGHNT and YYREEE (reference sequence). The CDR3 DNA reads as TGTGCCAGCAGCTCAACTAGCGGGAACTCCTACGAGCAGTACTTC. Its protein is CASSSTSGNSYEQYF.

V gene TRBV5-1 combines with J gene TRBJ2-7; 8 nucleotides agree with TRBD2. The CDR3 consists of 16 residues. Germline trimming cut 0 bases from V and 3 bases from J; bases unmatched to any gene: 8. CDR1 is SGHRS, CDR2 YFSETQ, per germline. CDR3 coding DNA: TGCGCCAGCAGCTTGGCCTCGGGAGGGCCCAACTACGAGCAGTACTTC. It translates to CASSLASGGPNYEQYF.

The chain combines TRBV7-9 with TRBJ2-2; perhaps D is TRBD1 or TRBD2 (5 bases each). Trimming removed 4 bases at V and 4 bases at J, with 13 bases between. The CDR3 is made up of 15 amino acids. Germline V CDR1 and CDR2: SEHNR, FQNEAQ (reference sequence). Written as DNA, the CDR3 is TGTGCCAGCAGCTCCGGGACGAATAGCACCGGGGAGCTGTTTTTT. Protein product: CASSSGTNSTGELFF. The full variable domain, in which reference TRBV7-9 and TRBJ2-2 provide the parts outside the CDR3, is DTGVSQNPRHKITKRGQNVTFRCDPISEHNRLYWYRQTLGQGPEFLTYFQNEAQLEKSRLLSDRFSAERPKGSFSTLEIQRTEQGDSAMYLCASSSGTNSTGELFFGEGSRLTVL.

The CDR3 DNA reads TGCAGCGTTGGGGGCAGTAACTCCTACGAGCAGTACTTC. Its protein is CSVGGSNSYEQYF. The chain links TRBV29-1 to TRBJ2-7; perhaps TRBD1 as D (5 bases). V dropped 4 bases and J dropped 0 bases, with 10 bases sitting between them. The CDR3 is 13 residues long. CDR1 SQVTM and CDR2 ANQGSEA come from the germline V gene.

V gene TRBV30 combines with J gene TRBJ1-2, with D unresolved. Germline assignment: CDR1 GTSNPN and CDR2 SVGIG (reference sequence). V was clipped by 1 base and J by 1 base, with 19 bases between them. The CDR3 extends over 17 amino acids. CDR3 residues: CAWSGGGSGRINYGYTF. CDR3 coding DNA: TGTGCCTGGAGTGGTGGTGGCTCAGGCCGCATTAACTATGGCTACACCTTC.

This sequence joins TRBV5-1 and TRBJ2-3; TRBD2 agrees at 7 bases. V was clipped by 5 bases and J by 8 bases; unmatched bases: 11. Per the germline V gene, CDR1 is SGHRS and CDR2 is YFSETQ. The CDR3 has 14 residues. The CDR3 DNA is TGCGCCAGCAGACGGCGGGAGTCCCCCTTTACGCAGTATTTT. Its translation is CASRRRESPFTQYF. The full variable domain, rest sourced from reference TRBV5-1 and TRBJ2-3, is KAGVTQTPRYLIKTRGQQVTLSCSPISGHRSVSWYQQTPGQGLQFLFEYFSETQRNKGNFPGRFSGRQFSNSRSEMNVSTLELGDSALYLCASRRRESPFTQYFGPGTRLTVL.

The rearrangement links TRBV5-4 to TRBJ1-2; 9 bases agree with TRBD1. CDR1 SGHNT and CDR2 YYREEE come from the germline V gene (reference sequence). This CDR3 contains 13 residues. The V segment lost 4 bases and the J segment 3 bases; nucleotides outside the gene matches: 1. The CDR3 spells CASSRTGDYGYTF. CDR3 bases: TGTGCCAGCAGCCGGACAGGGGACTATGGCTACACCTTC.

The V and J genes are TRBV12-3 or TRBV12-4 and TRBJ2-3; 7 bases fit TRBD1. The CDR3 contains 15 residues. The V segment lost 6 bases and the J segment 2 bases; nucleotides outside the gene matches: 8. This chain's CDR3 is CASSSKDRNTDTQYF. In DNA, the CDR3 is TGTGCCAGCAGCTCGAAGGACAGGAACACAGATACGCAGTATTTT.

The table lists this clonotype with a count of one. The genes are TRBV5-6 and TRBJ2-7; TRBD1 is a possible D gene (5 bases). The CDR3 has 15 amino acids. The germline gives CDR1 SGHDT, CDR2 YYEEEE. Trimming took 2 bases from V and 0 from J, leaving 12 bases between them. CDR3 in DNA: TGTGCCAGCAGCTTTTCACCAGACAGCTCCTACGAGCAGTACTTC. This translates into CASSFSPDSSYEQYF. Looking up the rest from reference TRBV5-6 and TRBJ2-7 gives the full variable domain: DAGVTQSPTHLIKTRGQQVTLRCSPKSGHDTVSWYQQALGQGPQFIFQYYEEEERQRGNFPDRFSGHQFPNYSSELNVNALLLGDSALYLCASSFSPDSSYEQYFGPGTRLTVT.

The V and J genes are TRBV5-4 and TRBJ1-1, with D hard to call. CDR3 length: 14 amino acids. Germline V lookup: CDR1 SGHNT, CDR2 YYREEE (reference sequence). The V end was cut by 6 bases, the J end by 0 bases, with 12 bases between. The DNA for the CDR3 is TGTGCCAGCACCATAGGGCGCATGAACACTGAAGCTTTCTTT. It translates to CASTIGRMNTEAFF. Together with reference TRBV5-4 and TRBJ1-1, the CDR3 gives the full variable domain: ETGVTQSPTHLIKTRGQQVTLRCSSQSGHNTVSWYQQALGQGPQFIFQYYREEENGRGNFPPRFSGLQFPNYSSELNVNALELDDSALYLCASTIGRMNTEAFFGQGTRLTVV.